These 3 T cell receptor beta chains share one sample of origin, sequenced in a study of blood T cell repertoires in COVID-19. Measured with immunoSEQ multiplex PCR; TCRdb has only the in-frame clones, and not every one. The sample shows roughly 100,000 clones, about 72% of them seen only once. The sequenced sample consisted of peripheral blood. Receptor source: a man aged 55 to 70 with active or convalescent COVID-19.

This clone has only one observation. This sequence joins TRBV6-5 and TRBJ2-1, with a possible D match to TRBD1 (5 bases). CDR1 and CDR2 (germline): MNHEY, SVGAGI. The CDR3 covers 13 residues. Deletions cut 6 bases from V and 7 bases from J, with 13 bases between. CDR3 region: CASSLGAGNEQFF. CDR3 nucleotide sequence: TGTGCCAGCAGCCTAGGGGCCGGGAATGAGCAGTTCTTC.

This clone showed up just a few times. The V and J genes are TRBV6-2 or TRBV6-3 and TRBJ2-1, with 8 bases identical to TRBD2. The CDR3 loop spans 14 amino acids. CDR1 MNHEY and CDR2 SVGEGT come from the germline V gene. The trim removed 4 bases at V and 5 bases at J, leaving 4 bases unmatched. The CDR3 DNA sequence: TGTGCCAGCAGTTCCAAGCGGGGGCACAATGAGCAGTTCTTC. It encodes CASSSKRGHNEQFF.

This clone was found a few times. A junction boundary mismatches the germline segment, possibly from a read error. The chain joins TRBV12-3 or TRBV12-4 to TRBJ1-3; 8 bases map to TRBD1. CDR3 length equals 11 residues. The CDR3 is CASSPGTGLNF. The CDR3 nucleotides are TGTGCCAGCAGTCCCGGGACAGGACTAAATTTT.